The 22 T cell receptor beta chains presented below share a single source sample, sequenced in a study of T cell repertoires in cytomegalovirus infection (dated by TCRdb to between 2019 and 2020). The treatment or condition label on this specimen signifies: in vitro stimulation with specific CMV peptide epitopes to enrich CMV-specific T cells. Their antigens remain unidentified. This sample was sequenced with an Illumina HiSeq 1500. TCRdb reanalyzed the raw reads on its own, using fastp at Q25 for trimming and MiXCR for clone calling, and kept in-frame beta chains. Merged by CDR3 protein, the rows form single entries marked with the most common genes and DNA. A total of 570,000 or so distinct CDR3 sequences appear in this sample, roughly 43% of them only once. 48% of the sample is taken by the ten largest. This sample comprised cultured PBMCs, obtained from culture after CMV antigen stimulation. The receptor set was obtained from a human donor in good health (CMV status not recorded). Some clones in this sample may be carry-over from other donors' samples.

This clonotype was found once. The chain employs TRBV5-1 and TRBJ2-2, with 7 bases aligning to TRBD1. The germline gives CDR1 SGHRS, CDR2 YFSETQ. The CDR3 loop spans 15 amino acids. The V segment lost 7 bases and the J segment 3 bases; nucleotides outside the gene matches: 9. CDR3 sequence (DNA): TGCGCCAGCGCCGAAGACAGGGTTGACACCGGGGAGCTGTTTTTT. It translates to CASAEDRVDTGELFF.

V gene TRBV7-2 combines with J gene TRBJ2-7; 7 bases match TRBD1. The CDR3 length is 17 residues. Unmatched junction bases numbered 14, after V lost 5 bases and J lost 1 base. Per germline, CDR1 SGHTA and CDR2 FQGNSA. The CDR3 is CASSPRDSPWWSYEQYF. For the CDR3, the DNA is TGTGCCAGCAGCCCCAGGGACAGCCCATGGTGGTCCTACGAGCAGTACTTC. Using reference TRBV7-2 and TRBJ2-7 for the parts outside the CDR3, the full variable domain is GAGVSQSPSNKVTEKGKDVELRCDPISGHTALYWYRQSLGQGLEFLIYFQGNSAPDKSGLPSDRFSAERTGGSVSTLTIQRTQQEDSAVYLCASSPRDSPWWSYEQYFGPGTRLTVT.

The CDR3: CSARTGFGSPLHF. CDR3 DNA sequence: TGCAGTGCTAGGACAGGGTTTGGTTCACCCCTCCACTTT. This rearrangement joins TRBV20-1 to TRBJ1-6, with 7 nucleotides matching TRBD1. The ends lost 3 bases at V and 9 bases at J; junction bases unmatched: 5. The CDR3 totals 13 residues. In germline, CDR1 is DFQATT, CDR2 SNEGSKA (reference sequence).

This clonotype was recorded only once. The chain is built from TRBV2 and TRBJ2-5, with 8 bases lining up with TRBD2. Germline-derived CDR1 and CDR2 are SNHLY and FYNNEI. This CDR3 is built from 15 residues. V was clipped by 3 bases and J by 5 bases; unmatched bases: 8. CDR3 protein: CASSDAGLGVETQYF. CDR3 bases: TGTGCCAGCAGTGACGCGGGACTAGGCGTGGAGACCCAGTACTTC.

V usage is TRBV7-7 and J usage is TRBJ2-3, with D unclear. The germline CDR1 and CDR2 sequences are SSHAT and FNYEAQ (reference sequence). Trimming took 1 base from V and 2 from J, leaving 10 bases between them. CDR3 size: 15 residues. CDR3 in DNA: TGTGCCAGCAGCTTAGGATCGGAGATCACAGATACGCAGTATTTT. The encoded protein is CASSLGSEITDTQYF.

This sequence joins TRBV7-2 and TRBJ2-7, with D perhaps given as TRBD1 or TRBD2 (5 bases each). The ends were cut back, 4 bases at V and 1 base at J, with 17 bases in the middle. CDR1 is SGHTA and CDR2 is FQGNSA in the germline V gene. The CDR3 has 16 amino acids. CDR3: CASSSTGGTESYEQYF. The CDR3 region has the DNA TGTGCCAGCAGCTCAACCGGTGGGACCGAGTCCTACGAGCAGTACTTC.

CDR3 DNA sequence: TGTGCCAGCAGCGGACTGGGCGCGGTAGGGAGGAATGAGCAGTTCTTC. Its translation: CASSGLGAVGRNEQFF. The V and J genes are TRBV7-6 and TRBJ2-1, with D tentatively TRBD2 (6 bases). This CDR3 region has 16 residues. V was trimmed by 5 bases and J by 7 bases, leaving 21 bases between them. Germline loops: CDR1 SGHVS, CDR2 FNYEAQ.

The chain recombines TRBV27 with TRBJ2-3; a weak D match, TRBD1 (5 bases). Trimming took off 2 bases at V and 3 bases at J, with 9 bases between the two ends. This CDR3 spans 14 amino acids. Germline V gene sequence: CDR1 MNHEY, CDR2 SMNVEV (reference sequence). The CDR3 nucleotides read TGTGCCAGCAGTTTAAATGGGGCGACAGATACGCAGTATTTT. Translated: CASSLNGATDTQYF.

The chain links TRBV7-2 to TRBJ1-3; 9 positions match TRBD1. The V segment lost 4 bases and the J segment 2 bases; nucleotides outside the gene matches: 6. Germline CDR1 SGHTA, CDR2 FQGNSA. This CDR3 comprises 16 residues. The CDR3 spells CASSSGTGGPGNTIYF. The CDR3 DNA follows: TGTGCCAGCAGCTCGGGAACAGGGGGCCCTGGAAACACCATATATTTT.

CDR3 bases: TGTGCCAGCAGCCCGATTTTACTCGATGAGCAGTTCTTC. Protein: CASSPILLDEQFF. The chain uses TRBV9 and TRBJ2-1; D remains ambiguous. CDR1 and CDR2 from the germline V gene are SGDLS and YYNGEE. The germline V and J ends were trimmed by 4 bases and 8 bases, with 13 bases remaining between them. CDR3 length: 13 amino acids.

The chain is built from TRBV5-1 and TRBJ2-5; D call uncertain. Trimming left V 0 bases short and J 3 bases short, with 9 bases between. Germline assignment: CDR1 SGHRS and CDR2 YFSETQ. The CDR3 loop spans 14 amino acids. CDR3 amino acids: CASSLGSPEETQYF. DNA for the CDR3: TGCGCCAGCAGCTTGGGCAGCCCAGAAGAGACCCAGTACTTC.

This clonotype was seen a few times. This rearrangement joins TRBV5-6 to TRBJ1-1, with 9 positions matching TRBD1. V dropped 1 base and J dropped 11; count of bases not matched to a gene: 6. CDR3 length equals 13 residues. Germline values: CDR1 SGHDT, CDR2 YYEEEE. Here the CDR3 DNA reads TGTGCCAGCAGCTTGTGGGACAGGGTAAGGGCTTTCTTT. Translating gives CASSLWDRVRAFF.

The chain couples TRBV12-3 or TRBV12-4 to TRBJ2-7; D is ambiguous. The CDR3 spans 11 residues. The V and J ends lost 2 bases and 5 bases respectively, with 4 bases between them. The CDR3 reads CASSLNDEQYF. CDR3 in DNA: TGTGCCAGCAGTTTAAACGACGAGCAGTACTTC.

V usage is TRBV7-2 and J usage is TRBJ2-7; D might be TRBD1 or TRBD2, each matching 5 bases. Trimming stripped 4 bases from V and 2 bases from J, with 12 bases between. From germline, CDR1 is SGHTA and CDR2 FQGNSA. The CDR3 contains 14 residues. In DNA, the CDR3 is TGTGCCAGCAGCTCAGGTTTGGGGGCCTACGAGCAGTACTTC. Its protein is CASSSGLGAYEQYF.

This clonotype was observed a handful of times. In DNA form, the CDR3 reads TGCGCCAGCAGCCAAAGGGACAACCAAGAGACCCAGTACTTC. Protein sequence: CASSQRDNQETQYF. J is TRBJ2-5 and V is TRBV4-1; TRBD1 is a possible D gene (6 bases). The CDR3 is made up of 14 amino acids. V shed 2 bases and J shed 0 bases, with 7 bases lying between them. Germline V gene data show CDR1 as MGHRA and CDR2 as YSYEKL.

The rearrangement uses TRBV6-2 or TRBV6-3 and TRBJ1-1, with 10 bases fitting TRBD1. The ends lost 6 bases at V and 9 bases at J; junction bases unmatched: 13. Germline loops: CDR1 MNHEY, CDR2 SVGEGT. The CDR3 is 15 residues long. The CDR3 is CASSPDIDRGLKAFF. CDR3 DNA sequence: TGTGCCAGCAGCCCTGACATTGACAGGGGGCTCAAAGCTTTCTTT.

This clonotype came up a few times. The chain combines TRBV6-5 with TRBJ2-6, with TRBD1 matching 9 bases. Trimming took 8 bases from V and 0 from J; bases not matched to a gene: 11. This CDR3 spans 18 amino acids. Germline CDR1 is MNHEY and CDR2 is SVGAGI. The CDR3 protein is CASRKRTGARSGANVLTF. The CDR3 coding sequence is TGTGCCAGCCGAAAAAGGACAGGGGCGCGCTCTGGGGCCAACGTCCTGACTTTC.

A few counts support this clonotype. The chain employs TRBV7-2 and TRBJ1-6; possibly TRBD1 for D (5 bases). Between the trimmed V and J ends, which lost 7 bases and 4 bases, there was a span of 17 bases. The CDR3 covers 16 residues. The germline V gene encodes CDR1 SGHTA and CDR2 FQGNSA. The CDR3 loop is CASTGTARGYNSPLHF. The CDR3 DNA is TGTGCCAGCACCGGGACGGCCCGAGGATATAATTCACCCCTCCACTTT.

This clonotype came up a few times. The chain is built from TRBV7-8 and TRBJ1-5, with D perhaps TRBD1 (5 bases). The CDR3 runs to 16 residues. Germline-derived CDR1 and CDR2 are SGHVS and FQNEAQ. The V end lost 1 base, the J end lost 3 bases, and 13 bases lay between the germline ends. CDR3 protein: CASSLGRAGFNQPQHF. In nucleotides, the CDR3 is TGTGCCAGCAGCTTAGGGCGGGCAGGGTTCAATCAGCCCCAGCATTTT.

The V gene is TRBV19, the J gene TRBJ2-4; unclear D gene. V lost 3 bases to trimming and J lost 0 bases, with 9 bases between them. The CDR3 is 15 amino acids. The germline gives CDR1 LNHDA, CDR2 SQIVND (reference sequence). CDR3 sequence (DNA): TGTGCCAGTAGTATGTGGCGGCTAGCCAAAAACATTCAGTACTTC. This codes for CASSMWRLAKNIQYF.

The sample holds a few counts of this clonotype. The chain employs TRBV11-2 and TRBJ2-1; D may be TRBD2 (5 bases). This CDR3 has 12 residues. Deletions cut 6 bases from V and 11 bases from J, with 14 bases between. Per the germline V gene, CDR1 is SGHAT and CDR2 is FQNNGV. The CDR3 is CASSNDYPKQFF. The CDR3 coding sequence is TGTGCCAGCAGTAACGACTATCCAAAGCAGTTCTTC. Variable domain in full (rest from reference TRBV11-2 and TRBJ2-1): EAGVAQSPRYKIIEKRQSVAFWCNPISGHATLYWYQQILGQGPKLLIQFQNNGVVDDSQLPKDRFSAERLKGVDSTLKIQPAKLEDSAVYLCASSNDYPKQFFGPGTRLTVL.

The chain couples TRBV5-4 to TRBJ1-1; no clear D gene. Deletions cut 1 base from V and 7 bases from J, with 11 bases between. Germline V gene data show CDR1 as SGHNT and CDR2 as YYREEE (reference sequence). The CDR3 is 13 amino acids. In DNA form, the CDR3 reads TGTGCCAGCAGCTTGAACCCGGGAAGTGAAGCTTTCTTT. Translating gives CASSLNPGSEAFF.